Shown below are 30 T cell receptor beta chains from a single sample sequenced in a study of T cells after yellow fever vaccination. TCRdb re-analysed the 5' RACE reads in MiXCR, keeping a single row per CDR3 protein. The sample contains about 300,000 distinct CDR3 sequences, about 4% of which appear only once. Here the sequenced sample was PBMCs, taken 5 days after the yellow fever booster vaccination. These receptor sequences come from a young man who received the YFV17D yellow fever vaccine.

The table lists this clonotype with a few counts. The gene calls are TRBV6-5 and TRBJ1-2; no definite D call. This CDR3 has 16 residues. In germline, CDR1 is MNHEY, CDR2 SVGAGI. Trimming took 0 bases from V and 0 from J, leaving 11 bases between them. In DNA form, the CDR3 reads TGTGCCAGCAGTTACTCATCGGGTCCAGCTAACTATGGCTACACCTTC. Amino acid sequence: CASSYSSGPANYGYTF.

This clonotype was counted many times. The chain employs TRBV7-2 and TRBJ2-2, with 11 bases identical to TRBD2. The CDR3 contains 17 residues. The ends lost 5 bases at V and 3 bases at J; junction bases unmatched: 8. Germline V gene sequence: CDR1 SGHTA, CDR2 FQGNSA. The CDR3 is CASSQTSGVLYTGELFF. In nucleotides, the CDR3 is TGTGCCAGCAGCCAGACTAGCGGGGTCCTCTACACCGGGGAGCTGTTTTTT.

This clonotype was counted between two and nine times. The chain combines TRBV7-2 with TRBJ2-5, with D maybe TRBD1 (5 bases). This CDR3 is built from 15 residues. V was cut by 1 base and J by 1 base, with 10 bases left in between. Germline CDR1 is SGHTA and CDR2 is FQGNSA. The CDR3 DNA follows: TGTGCCAGCAGCTTAGGACAGTGGACCCAAGAGACCCAGTACTTC. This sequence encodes CASSLGQWTQETQYF.

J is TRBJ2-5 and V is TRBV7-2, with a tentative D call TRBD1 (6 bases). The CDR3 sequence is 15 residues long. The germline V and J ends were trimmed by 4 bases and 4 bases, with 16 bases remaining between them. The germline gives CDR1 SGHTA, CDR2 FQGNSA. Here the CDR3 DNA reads TGTGCCAGCAGCTCAAAGCCGACAGGTTCAGAGACCCAGTACTTC. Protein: CASSSKPTGSETQYF.

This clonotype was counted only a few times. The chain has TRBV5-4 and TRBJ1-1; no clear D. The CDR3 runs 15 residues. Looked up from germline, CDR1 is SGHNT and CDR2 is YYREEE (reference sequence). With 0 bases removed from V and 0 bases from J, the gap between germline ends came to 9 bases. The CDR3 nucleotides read TGTGCCAGCAGCTTGGTTTCGGCGGTGAACACTGAAGCTTTCTTT. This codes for CASSLVSAVNTEAFF. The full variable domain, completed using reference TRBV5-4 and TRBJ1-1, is ETGVTQSPTHLIKTRGQQVTLRCSSQSGHNTVSWYQQALGQGPQFIFQYYREEENGRGNFPPRFSGLQFPNYSSELNVNALELDDSALYLCASSLVSAVNTEAFFGQGTRLTVV.

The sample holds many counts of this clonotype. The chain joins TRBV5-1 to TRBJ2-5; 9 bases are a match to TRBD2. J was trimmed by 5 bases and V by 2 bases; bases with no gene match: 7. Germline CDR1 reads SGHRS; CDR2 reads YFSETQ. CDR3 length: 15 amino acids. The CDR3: CASSFSASGAETQYF. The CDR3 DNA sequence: TGCGCCAGCAGCTTCAGTGCTAGCGGGGCGGAGACCCAGTACTTC.

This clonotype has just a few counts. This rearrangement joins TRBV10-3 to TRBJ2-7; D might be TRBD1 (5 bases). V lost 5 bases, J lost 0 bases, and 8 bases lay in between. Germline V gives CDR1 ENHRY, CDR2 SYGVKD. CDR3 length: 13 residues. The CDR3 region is CAISKQDSYEQYV. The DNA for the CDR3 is TGTGCCATCAGTAAACAGGACTCCTACGAGCAGTACGTC.

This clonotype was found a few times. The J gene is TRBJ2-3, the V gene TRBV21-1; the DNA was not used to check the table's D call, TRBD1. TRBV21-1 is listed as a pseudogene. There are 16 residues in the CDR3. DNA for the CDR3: TGTGCCAGCAGCAAACGGGGGACGGGATGCACAGATACGCAGTATTTT. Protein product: CASSKRGTGCTDTQYF.

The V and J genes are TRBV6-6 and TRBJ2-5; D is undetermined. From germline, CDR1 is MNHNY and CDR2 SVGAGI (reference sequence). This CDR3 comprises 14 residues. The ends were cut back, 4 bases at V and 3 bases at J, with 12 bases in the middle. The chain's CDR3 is CASSLRTIKETQYF. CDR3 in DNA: TGTGCCAGCAGTTTGAGGACGATCAAAGAGACCCAGTACTTC.

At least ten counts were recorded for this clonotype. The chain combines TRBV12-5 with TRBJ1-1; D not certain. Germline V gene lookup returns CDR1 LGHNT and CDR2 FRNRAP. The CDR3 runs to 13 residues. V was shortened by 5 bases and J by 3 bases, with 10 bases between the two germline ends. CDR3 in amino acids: CASGPRRYTEAFF. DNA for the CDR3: TGTGCTAGTGGTCCCCGGAGGTACACTGAAGCTTTCTTT.

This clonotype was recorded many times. Written as DNA, the CDR3 is TGTGCCAGCAGCTTCACCCCGGCTTTTTGGGAGCAGTACGTC. This translates into CASSFTPAFWEQYV. V gene TRBV5-5 combines with J gene TRBJ2-7; D uncertain. This CDR3 comprises 14 residues. V gave up 2 bases and J gave up 7 bases, with 16 bases separating them. Per germline, CDR1 SGHKS and CDR2 YYEKEE (reference sequence).

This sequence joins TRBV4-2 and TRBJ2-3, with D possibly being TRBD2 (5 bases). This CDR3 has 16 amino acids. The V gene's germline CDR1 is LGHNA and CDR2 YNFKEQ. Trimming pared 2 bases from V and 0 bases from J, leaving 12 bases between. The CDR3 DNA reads TGTGCCAGCAGCCAACCAGTAGCGCCTAGCACAGATACGCAGTATTTT. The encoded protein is CASSQPVAPSTDTQYF.

This CDR3 reads CSADTTGTSGVQFF. The CDR3 coding sequence is TGCAGTGCTGACACCACCGGGACTAGCGGGGTACAGTTCTTC. J is TRBJ2-1 and V is TRBV20-1, with 13 bases aligning to TRBD2. V dropped 5 bases and J dropped 13; count of bases not matched to a gene: 11. The CDR3 is 14 amino acids. Looked up from germline, CDR1 is DFQATT and CDR2 is SNEGSKA (reference sequence).

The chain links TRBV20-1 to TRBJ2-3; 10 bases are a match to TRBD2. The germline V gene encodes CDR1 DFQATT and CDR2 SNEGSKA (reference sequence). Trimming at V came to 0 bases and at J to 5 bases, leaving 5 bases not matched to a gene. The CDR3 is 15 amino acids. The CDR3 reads CSARETSGVVDTQYF. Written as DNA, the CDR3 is TGCAGTGCTAGAGAAACTAGCGGGGTCGTAGATACGCAGTATTTT.

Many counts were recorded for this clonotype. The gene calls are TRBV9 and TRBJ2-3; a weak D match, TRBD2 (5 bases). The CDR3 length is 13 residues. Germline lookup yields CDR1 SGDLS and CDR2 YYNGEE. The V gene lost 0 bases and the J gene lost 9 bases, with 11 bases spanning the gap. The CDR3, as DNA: TGTGCCAGCAGCGTAGGCGGAGGTCGAACGCAGTATTTT. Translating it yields CASSVGGGRTQYF. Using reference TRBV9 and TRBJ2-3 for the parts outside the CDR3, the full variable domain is DSGVTQTPKHLITATGQRVTLRCSPRSGDLSVYWYQQSLDQGLQFLIQYYNGEERAKGNILERFSAQQFPDLHSELNLSSLELGDSALYFCASSVGGGRTQYFGPGTRLTVL.

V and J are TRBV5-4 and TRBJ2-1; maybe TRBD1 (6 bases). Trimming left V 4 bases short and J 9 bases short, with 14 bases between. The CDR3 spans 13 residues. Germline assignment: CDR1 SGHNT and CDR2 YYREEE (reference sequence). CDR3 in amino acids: CASSPWTVGEQFF. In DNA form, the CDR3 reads TGTGCCAGCAGCCCCTGGACAGTTGGTGAGCAGTTCTTC. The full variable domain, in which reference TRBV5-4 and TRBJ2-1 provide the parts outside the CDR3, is ETGVTQSPTHLIKTRGQQVTLRCSSQSGHNTVSWYQQALGQGPQFIFQYYREEENGRGNFPPRFSGLQFPNYSSELNVNALELDDSALYLCASSPWTVGEQFFGPGTRLTVL.

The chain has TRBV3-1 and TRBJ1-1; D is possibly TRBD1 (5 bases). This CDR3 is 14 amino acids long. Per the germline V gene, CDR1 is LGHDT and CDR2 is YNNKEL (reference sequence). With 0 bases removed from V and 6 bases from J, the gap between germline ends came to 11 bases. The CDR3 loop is CASSQEWQGAEAFF. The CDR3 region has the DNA TGTGCCAGCAGCCAAGAGTGGCAGGGAGCTGAAGCTTTCTTT. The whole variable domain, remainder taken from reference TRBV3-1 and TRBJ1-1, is DTAVSQTPKYLVTQMGNDKSIKCEQNLGHDTMYWYKQDSKKFLKIMFSYNNKELIINETVPNRFSPKSPDKAHLNLHINSLELGDSAVYFCASSQEWQGAEAFFGQGTRLTVV.

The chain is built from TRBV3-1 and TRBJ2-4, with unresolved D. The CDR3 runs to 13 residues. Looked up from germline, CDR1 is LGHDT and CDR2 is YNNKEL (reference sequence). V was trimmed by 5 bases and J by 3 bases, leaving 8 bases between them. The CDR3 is CASSGDLKNIQYF. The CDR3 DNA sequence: TGTGCCAGCAGCGGGGATCTCAAAAACATTCAGTACTTC.

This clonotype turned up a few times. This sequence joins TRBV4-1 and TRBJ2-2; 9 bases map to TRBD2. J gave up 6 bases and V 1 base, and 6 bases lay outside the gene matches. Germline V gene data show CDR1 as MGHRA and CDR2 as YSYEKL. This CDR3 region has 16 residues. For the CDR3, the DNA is TGCGCCAGCAGCCAAGTCTGGACTAGCGTGTCCGGGGAGCTGTTTTTT. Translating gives CASSQVWTSVSGELFF.

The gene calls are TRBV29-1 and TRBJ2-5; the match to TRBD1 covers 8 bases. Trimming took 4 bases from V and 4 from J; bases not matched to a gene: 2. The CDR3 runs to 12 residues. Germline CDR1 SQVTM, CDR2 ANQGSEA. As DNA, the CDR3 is TGCAGCGTTGTCAGGGGGCTAGAGACCCAGTACTTC. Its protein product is CSVVRGLETQYF.

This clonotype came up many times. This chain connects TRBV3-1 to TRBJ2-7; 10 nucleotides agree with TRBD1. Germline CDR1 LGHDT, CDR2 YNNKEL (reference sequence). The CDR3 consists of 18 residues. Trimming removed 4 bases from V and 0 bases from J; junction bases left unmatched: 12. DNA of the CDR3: TGTGCCAGCAGCCGGACGACAGGGGGCCTTCTATCCTCCTACGAGCAGTACTTC. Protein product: CASSRTTGGLLSSYEQYF.

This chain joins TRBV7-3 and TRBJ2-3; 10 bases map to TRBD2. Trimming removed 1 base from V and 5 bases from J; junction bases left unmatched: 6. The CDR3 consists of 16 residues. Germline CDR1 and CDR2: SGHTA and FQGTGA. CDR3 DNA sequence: TGTGCCAGCAGCTTAATCAGCGGGGGGGCCGGAGATACGCAGTATTTT. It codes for CASSLISGGAGDTQYF.

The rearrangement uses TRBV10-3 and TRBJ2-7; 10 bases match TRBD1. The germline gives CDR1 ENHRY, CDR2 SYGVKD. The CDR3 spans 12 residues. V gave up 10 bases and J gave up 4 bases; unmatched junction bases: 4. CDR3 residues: CATGTGDYEQYV. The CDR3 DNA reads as TGTGCCACCGGGACAGGGGATTACGAGCAGTACGTC.

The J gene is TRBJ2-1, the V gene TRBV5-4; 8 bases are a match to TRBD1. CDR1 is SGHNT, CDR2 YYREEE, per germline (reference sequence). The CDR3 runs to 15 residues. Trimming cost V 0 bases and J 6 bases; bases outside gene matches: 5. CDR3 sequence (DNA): TGTGCCAGCAGCTTGGAAGGGACAGGCGTCAATGAGCAGTTCTTC. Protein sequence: CASSLEGTGVNEQFF.

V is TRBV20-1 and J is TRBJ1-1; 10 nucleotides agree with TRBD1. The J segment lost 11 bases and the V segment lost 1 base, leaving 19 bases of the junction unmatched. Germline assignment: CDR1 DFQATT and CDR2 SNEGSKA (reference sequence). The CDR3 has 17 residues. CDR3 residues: CSARGPGTGVSLARAFF. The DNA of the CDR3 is TGCAGTGCTAGAGGTCCTGGGACAGGGGTATCGCTAGCAAGGGCTTTCTTT.

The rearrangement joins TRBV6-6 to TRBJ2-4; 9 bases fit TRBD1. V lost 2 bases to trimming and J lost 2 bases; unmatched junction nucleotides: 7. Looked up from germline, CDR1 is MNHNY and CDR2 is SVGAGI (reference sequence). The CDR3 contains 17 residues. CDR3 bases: TGTGCCAGCAGTTACACAGGGGGCTATGCGTCCAAAAACATTCAGTACTTC. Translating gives CASSYTGGYASKNIQYF.

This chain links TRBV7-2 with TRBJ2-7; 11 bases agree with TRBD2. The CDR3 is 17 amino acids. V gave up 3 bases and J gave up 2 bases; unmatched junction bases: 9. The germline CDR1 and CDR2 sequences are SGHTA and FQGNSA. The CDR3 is CASSLGGLAVPPYEQYF. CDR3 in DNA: TGTGCCAGCAGCTTGGGGGGACTAGCGGTACCGCCCTACGAGCAGTACTTC.

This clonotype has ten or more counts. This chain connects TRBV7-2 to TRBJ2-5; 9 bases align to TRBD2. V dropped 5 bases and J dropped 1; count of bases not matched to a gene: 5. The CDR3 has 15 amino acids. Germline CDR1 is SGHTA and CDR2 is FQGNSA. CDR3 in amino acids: CASSTQRGVQETQYF. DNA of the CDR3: TGTGCCAGCAGCACCCAGCGGGGGGTCCAAGAGACCCAGTACTTC.

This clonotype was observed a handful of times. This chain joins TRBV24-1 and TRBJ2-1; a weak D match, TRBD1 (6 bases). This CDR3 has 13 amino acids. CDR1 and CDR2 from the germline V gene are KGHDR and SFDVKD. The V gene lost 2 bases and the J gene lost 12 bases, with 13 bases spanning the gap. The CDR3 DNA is TGTGCCACCAGTGATTCTAACAGGGTAACGCAGTTCTTC. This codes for CATSDSNRVTQFF.

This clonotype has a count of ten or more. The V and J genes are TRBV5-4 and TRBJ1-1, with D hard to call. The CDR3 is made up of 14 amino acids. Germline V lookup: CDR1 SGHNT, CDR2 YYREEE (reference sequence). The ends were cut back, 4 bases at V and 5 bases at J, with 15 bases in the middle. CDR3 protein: CASSRASDYTEAFF. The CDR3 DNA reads TGTGCCAGCAGCCGAGCGTCGGATTATACTGAAGCTTTCTTT.